These 25 T cell receptor beta chains share one sample of origin, sequenced in a study of circulating CD8 cells and anti-PD-1 response in melanoma. Using approximately 16 ng of total RNA, TCR libraries were made with the QIAseq Immune Repertoire TCR panel. From the reads, TCRdb called clonotypes with MiXCR, one entry per CDR3 protein. The repertoire holds 350 to 450 distinct CDR3 sequences, with around 4.5% as singletons. From live CD3+CD8+TCRalphabeta+ cells, four PD-1 and/or TIGIT subsets were sorted. The material was CD8+ T cells from PBMCs, obtained at baseline or after one month of anti-PD-1 therapy (not recorded which). Every receptor here comes from a human donor with melanoma.

By sample fraction, this clonotype is large. The J gene is TRBJ2-1, the V gene TRBV29-1; D call uncertain. The CDR3 runs 10 residues. The ends were cut back, 7 bases at V and 7 bases at J, with 8 bases in the middle. In germline, CDR1 is SQVTM, CDR2 ANQGSEA. The CDR3 protein is CSGHRNEQFF. The CDR3 DNA is TGCAGCGGCCATAGAAATGAGCAGTTCTTC.

The genes are TRBV20-1 and TRBJ2-7; 9 nucleotides line up with TRBD1. Germline lookup yields CDR1 DFQATT and CDR2 SNEGSKA (reference sequence). J was trimmed by 6 bases and V by 5 bases; bases with no gene match: 14. The CDR3 runs to 15 residues. CDR3 sequence reads: CSARAKTGGRGEQYF. The CDR3 DNA sequence: TGCAGTGCTCGCGCTAAGACAGGGGGTCGGGGCGAGCAGTACTTC.

In its sample, this clonotype is large. The junction and the germline gene differ at one end; a read error may be behind it. The chain couples TRBV28 to TRBJ2-7; no reliable D call. The V gene's germline CDR1 is MDHEN and CDR2 SYDVKM. This CDR3 is built from 14 residues. CDR3 in amino acids: CASSLYSSRNEQYF. The CDR3 DNA sequence: TGTGCCAGCAGCTTATACAGCAGTAGAAACGAGCAGTACTTC.

Judged by abundance, this clonotype is large (0.1 to 1%). The chain carries TRBV12-3 or TRBV12-4 and TRBJ2-7; D uncertain. The CDR3 is made up of 13 amino acids. Trimming shortened V by 4 bases and J by 0 bases, and 7 bases separated the two germline ends. CDR3 bases: TGTGCCAGCAGTTCGGCAGGCTCCTACGAGCAGTACTTC. Translated: CASSSAGSYEQYF.

In the case of this clonotype: A much larger clone differs from this one at a single base, so this may be a read error. The CDR3 ends on some other residue instead of the conserved phenylalanine or tryptophan, so this is likely a read error. J is TRBJ2-7 and V is TRBV4-1; TRBD2 agrees at 7 bases. This CDR3 has 13 residues. Germline CDR1 MGHRA, CDR2 YSYEKL. The V and J ends lost 1 base and 5 bases, in that order; junction bases with no gene match: 2. The CDR3 is CASSQVAGDEQYL. The CDR3 region has the DNA TGCGCCAGCAGCCAAGTGGCGGGGGACGAGCAGTACCTC.

In this sample, this clonotype is medium-sized. The CDR3 nucleotides read TGTGCCAGCAGCCAGGGACTAGCGGGAGATACGCAGTATTTT. Its translation is CASSQGLAGDTQYF. This chain uses TRBV7-2 with TRBJ2-3; 12 bases are a match to TRBD2. V dropped 5 bases and J dropped 5; count of bases not matched to a gene: 2. The CDR3 runs to 14 residues. Per the germline V gene, CDR1 is SGHTA and CDR2 is FQGNSA.

In this sample, this clonotype turned up once. Possible read error: a much larger clone is one base away. Because the CDR3 is missing its conserved closing phenylalanine or tryptophan, this is likely a read error. This chain uses TRBV19 with TRBJ2-1, with 11 positions matching TRBD2. V shed 4 bases and J 4 bases; nucleotides not matched to a gene: 3. Germline loops: CDR1 LNHDA, CDR2 SQIVND (reference sequence). The CDR3 consists of 15 residues. In DNA, the CDR3 is TGTGCCAGTAGTACGACTAGCGGGGAGTACAATGAGCAGTTCCTC. Its translation: CASSTTSGEYNEQFL.

This clonotype was detected only a few times. The chain employs TRBV19 and TRBJ2-6; possibly TRBD2 for D (5 bases). V was cut by 7 bases and J by 0 bases, with 10 bases left in between. This CDR3 is 15 amino acids long. The germline V gene has CDR1 LNHDA and CDR2 SQIVND (reference sequence). CDR3 nucleotide sequence: TGTGCCAGTAACCTGGGGAGCTCTGGGGCCAACGTCCTGACTTTC. It codes for CASNLGSSGANVLTF.

In its sample, this clonotype ranks as medium-sized (0.01 to 0.1%). This chain links TRBV7-3 with TRBJ2-3; possibly TRBD2 for D (7 bases). Trimming shortened V by 2 bases and J by 4 bases, and 13 bases separated the two germline ends. CDR1 is SGHTA and CDR2 is FQGTGA in the germline V gene. The CDR3 totals 15 residues. Here the CDR3 reads CASSLQRGGADTQYF. CDR3 DNA sequence: TGTGCCAGCAGCTTACAGAGGGGGGGCGCAGATACGCAGTATTTT. Using reference TRBV7-3 and TRBJ2-3 for the parts outside the CDR3, the full variable domain is GAGVSQTPSNKVTEKGKYVELRCDPISGHTALYWYRQSLGQGPEFLIYFQGTGAADDSGLPNDRFFAVRPEGSVSTLKIQRTERGDSAVYLCASSLQRGGADTQYFGPGTRLTVL.

This clonotype is deemed large. The rearrangement uses TRBV6-2 or TRBV6-3 and TRBJ2-7, with D maybe TRBD2 (5 bases). The CDR3 covers 17 residues. Trimming took 0 bases from V and 0 from J, leaving 15 bases between them. Germline V gene data show CDR1 as MNHEY and CDR2 as SVGEGT. CDR3 protein: CASSYSRAASFSYEQYF. DNA for the CDR3: TGTGCCAGCAGTTACTCGAGGGCAGCCTCCTTCTCCTACGAGCAGTACTTC.

This clonotype showed up just a few times. The chain links TRBV6-5 to TRBJ2-1, with TRBD1 as a possible D gene (6 bases). Trimming cost V 5 bases and J 6 bases, with 17 bases left between them. The germline V gene encodes CDR1 MNHEY and CDR2 SVGAGI. The length of the CDR3 is 15 residues. The CDR3 reads CASSISQGWGNEQFF. Here the CDR3 DNA reads TGTGCCAGCAGTATATCACAGGGCTGGGGCAATGAGCAGTTCTTC.

By proportion, this clonotype is medium-sized (0.01 to 0.1%). The rearrangement joins TRBV12-5 to TRBJ2-1; D may match TRBD1 or TRBD2 (5 bases each). The V and J ends lost 5 bases and 8 bases respectively, with 13 bases between them. Germline V lookup: CDR1 LGHNT, CDR2 FRNRAP. The CDR3 length is 13 residues. The CDR3 sequence: CASGAGASYEQFF. In nucleotides, the CDR3 is TGTGCTAGTGGTGCCGGGGCCTCTTATGAGCAGTTCTTC.

Details on this clonotype: A much larger clone is a single base away; this may be a read error. The chain recombines TRBV28 with TRBJ2-5; tentatively, D is TRBD1 (6 bases). The CDR3 contains 14 residues. The germline V and J ends were trimmed by 5 bases and 5 bases, with 15 bases remaining between them. Per the germline V gene, CDR1 is MDHEN and CDR2 is SYDVKM. The CDR3 DNA sequence: TGTGCCAGCAGTCCCCAGGGGCCAGGGGAGACCCAGTACTTC. Its protein product is CASSPQGPGETQYF.

This clonotype is categorized as large. This chain connects TRBV24-1 to TRBJ2-1; TRBD1 agrees at 7 bases. Germline CDR1 reads KGHDR; CDR2 reads SFDVKD. The CDR3 is 15 residues long. J gave up 9 bases and V 9 bases, and 16 bases lay outside the gene matches. This CDR3 reads CATGDGTDPLGEQFF. The CDR3, as DNA: TGTGCCACCGGGGATGGGACAGATCCTCTCGGTGAGCAGTTCTTC.

This clonotype is labeled as medium-sized. The chain carries TRBV6-6 and TRBJ2-3; the match to TRBD1 covers 9 bases. V shed 10 bases, J shed 6 bases, and the junction held 11 bases outside the gene matches. Germline assignment: CDR1 MNHNY and CDR2 SVGAGI (reference sequence). The CDR3 runs 14 residues. The CDR3 nucleotides are TGTGCCACGTGGCAGGGACAGGGTTATGATACGCAGTATTTT. Translation: CATWQGQGYDTQYF.

This clonotype is large. This chain uses TRBV29-1 with TRBJ2-7, with D perhaps matching TRBD1 (5 bases). Germline V gives CDR1 SQVTM, CDR2 ANQGSEA. The CDR3 has 15 amino acids. V lost 2 bases and J lost 3, with 17 bases in between. CDR3 DNA: TGCAGCGTTGAAACGTCGTCAGGGTCTAACTACGAGCAGTACTTC. Amino acids: CSVETSSGSNYEQYF.

In its sample, this clonotype ranks as large. The DNA for the CDR3 is TGTGCCAGCAGCCCTCGACAGGGGTGGTACGAGCAGTACTTC. As protein: CASSPRQGWYEQYF. This chain connects TRBV7-2 to TRBJ2-7, with 8 bases identical to TRBD1. This CDR3 region has 14 residues. Per the germline V gene, CDR1 is SGHTA and CDR2 is FQGNSA. The V gene end was trimmed by 5 bases and the J gene end by 4 bases; junction bases not matched to a gene: 7.

By share, this clonotype counts as medium-sized. The chain employs TRBV19 and TRBJ2-4; 8 bases align to TRBD1. This CDR3 region has 12 residues. Germline values: CDR1 LNHDA, CDR2 SQIVND (reference sequence). V dropped 10 bases and J dropped 7; count of bases not matched to a gene: 6. In DNA form, the CDR3 reads TGTGCCACCGAGGACAGGGCCAACATTCAGTACTTC. It is translated as CATEDRANIQYF.

This chain joins TRBV21-1 and TRBJ1-1. TRBV21-1 is a known pseudogene. There are 15 residues in the CDR3. Here the CDR3 reads CASSNLQPMNTEAFF. The CDR3 region has the DNA TGTGCCAGCAGCAATCTACAACCGATGAACACTGAAGCTTTCTTT.

By share, this clonotype ranks as large. This chain joins TRBV7-2 and TRBJ2-7, with D possibly TRBD2 on 6 matching bases. CDR1 and CDR2 (germline): SGHTA, FQGNSA. V dropped 4 bases and J dropped 2 bases, with 24 bases sitting between them. CDR3 length: 18 residues. Here the CDR3 reads CASSSTVPRLDKTYEQYF. The CDR3 nucleotides are TGTGCCAGCAGCTCCACCGTACCTAGACTAGACAAAACCTACGAGCAGTACTTC.

By proportion, this clonotype is large. The CDR3 DNA sequence: TGCGCCAGCAGCCAAGAGACAGGGGCCTTAGGGACCCAGTACTTC. Its translation is CASSQETGALGTQYF. The chain is built from TRBV4-1 and TRBJ2-5, with 8 nucleotides matching TRBD1. The germline gives CDR1 MGHRA, CDR2 YSYEKL. This CDR3 region has 15 residues. J gave up 7 bases and V 0 bases, and 7 bases lay outside the gene matches.

This clonotype qualifies as medium-sized. This chain joins TRBV12-5 and TRBJ2-3; TRBD2 matches at 9 bases. The CDR3 length is 15 residues. Unmatched junction bases numbered 7, after V lost 6 bases and J lost 3 bases. CDR1 is LGHNT, CDR2 FRNRAP, per germline. As DNA, the CDR3 is TGTGCTAGTGGATCCGGGACTAGCAGGACAGATACGCAGTATTTT. Its protein is CASGSGTSRTDTQYF.

Judged by abundance, this clonotype is medium-sized (0.01 to 0.1%). V and J are TRBV12-3 or TRBV12-4 and TRBJ1-4; unclear D gene. V dropped 5 bases and J dropped 5 bases, with 12 bases sitting between them. The CDR3 extends over 14 amino acids. The DNA of the CDR3 is TGTGCCAGCAGTCGGGAGAGTCTAAATGAAAAACTGTTTTTT. Its translation: CASSRESLNEKLFF.

By sample fraction, this clonotype is large. This chain links TRBV27 with TRBJ1-5; 9 bases are a match to TRBD1. Germline V gene data show CDR1 as MNHEY and CDR2 as SMNVEV (reference sequence). The CDR3 length is 16 residues. The J segment lost 5 bases and the V segment lost 6 bases, leaving 11 bases of the junction unmatched. The CDR3 here is CASSSFGQGRHQPQHF. In DNA form, the CDR3 reads TGTGCCAGCAGCTCTTTCGGACAGGGGCGACATCAGCCCCAGCATTTT.

By sample fraction, this clonotype is large. Being one base from a much bigger clone, this may be a read error. J is TRBJ2-7 and V is TRBV20-1, with 7 nucleotides matching TRBD1. The CDR3 runs to 15 residues. Germline V gives CDR1 DFQATT, CDR2 SNEGSKA (reference sequence). The trim removed 3 bases at V and 2 bases at J, leaving 10 bases unmatched. The CDR3 DNA follows: TGCAGTGCTAGCGCGACGGACAGGCCTACCTACGAGCAGTACTTC. The encoded protein is CSASATDRPTYEQYF.